Following are 10 T cell receptor beta chains from one sample sequenced in a study of response to subunit inactivated influenza vaccine (dated by TCRdb to between 2018 and 2020). Library preparation employed RT-PCR. Data came from an Illumina HiSeq 2500. The public reads were reanalyzed by TCRdb: fastp trimming at Q25, MiXCR alignment, in-frame beta chains only. Each entry merges the rows of one CDR3 protein and shows their most common DNA and genes. This sample comprises hundreds of thousands of distinct CDR3 sequences, around a sixth of them detected only once. Roughly 11% of the sample is held by the ten biggest clonotypes. This sample comprised PBMCs from blood, obtained 5 days after vaccination. Receptor source: a man between 45 and 60 years old who received an inactivated influenza vaccine. Donor details come from another sample of the same person, matched by shared clones.

The rearrangement joins TRBV5-1 to TRBJ2-3, with TRBD1 matching 7 bases. Germline V gene sequence: CDR1 SGHRS, CDR2 YFSETQ. J gave up 5 bases and V 1 base, and 7 bases lay outside the gene matches. There are 15 residues in the CDR3. This chain's CDR3 is CASSLIGQGVDTQYF. As DNA, the CDR3 is TGCGCCAGCAGCTTGATTGGGCAGGGGGTAGATACGCAGTATTTT.

This clonotype was counted a few times. The chain couples TRBV12-3 or TRBV12-4 to TRBJ1-6; weak D call: TRBD1 (5 bases). This CDR3 region has 18 residues. Between the trimmed V and J ends, which lost 7 bases and 2 bases, there was a span of 21 bases. The CDR3 nucleotides read TGTGCCAGCACCTTTACCGGGACGGGGGTTACCTATAATTCACCCCTCCACTTT. This sequence encodes CASTFTGTGVTYNSPLHF.

The CDR3 region has the DNA TGTGCCAGCAGGGCGGCCGGGAAGAATGGCTACACCTTC. Protein product: CASRAAGKNGYTF. The V call is TRBV12-3 or TRBV12-4, the J call TRBJ1-2; D ambiguous. V was pared by 6 bases and J by 6 bases, with 14 bases between. The length of the CDR3 is 13 residues.

This clonotype has only a few counts. The chain uses TRBV20-1 and TRBJ2-3; 13 bases are a match to TRBD2. V lost 1 base, J lost 2 bases, and 6 bases stayed unmatched. The CDR3 length is 17 residues. CDR1 is DFQATT, CDR2 SNEGSKA, per germline (reference sequence). The CDR3 nucleotides read TGCAGTGCTAGAGGGGGACTAGCGGGACCAAACACAGATACGCAGTATTTT. This codes for CSARGGLAGPNTDTQYF.

This chain links TRBV7-9 with TRBJ2-5; 13 bases match TRBD2. The CDR3 totals 16 residues. Germline CDR1 and CDR2: SEHNR and FQNEAQ (reference sequence). The trim removed 4 bases at V and 9 bases at J, leaving 11 bases unmatched. The CDR3 loop is CASSSDSGLAGFAQYF. The DNA for the CDR3 is TGTGCCAGCAGCTCCGACTCGGGACTAGCGGGATTTGCCCAGTACTTC. Drawing the rest from reference TRBV7-9 and TRBJ2-5, the complete variable domain is DTGVSQNPRHKITKRGQNVTFRCDPISEHNRLYWYRQTLGQGPEFLTYFQNEAQLEKSRLLSDRFSAERPKGSFSTLEIQRTEQGDSAMYLCASSSDSGLAGFAQYFGPGTRLLVL.

This clonotype was observed a handful of times. This chain connects TRBV5-6 to TRBJ2-1; D may be TRBD1 (5 bases). This CDR3 has 16 residues. V shed 3 bases and J shed 0 bases, with 13 bases lying between them. Germline V gene sequence: CDR1 SGHDT, CDR2 YYEEEE. This CDR3 reads CASSYRTSSSYNEQFF. DNA of the CDR3: TGTGCCAGCAGCTACCGGACAAGCAGCTCCTACAATGAGCAGTTCTTC. Full variable domain (rest looked up from reference TRBV5-6 and TRBJ2-1): DAGVTQSPTHLIKTRGQQVTLRCSPKSGHDTVSWYQQALGQGPQFIFQYYEEEERQRGNFPDRFSGHQFPNYSSELNVNALLLGDSALYLCASSYRTSSSYNEQFFGPGTRLTVL.

The genes are TRBV5-1 and TRBJ2-5; 11 bases line up with TRBD2. Germline values: CDR1 SGHRS, CDR2 YFSETQ. The junction had 6 bases not matched to a gene; V was cut back by 0 bases and J by 5 bases. The CDR3 length is 16 residues. In nucleotides, the CDR3 is TGCGCCAGCAGCTTGGCCAAGACTAGCGGGGTGGAGACCCAGTACTTC. Translation: CASSLAKTSGVETQYF.

This rearrangement joins TRBV18 to TRBJ2-7; the D gene is possibly TRBD1 (5 bases). The germline V gene encodes CDR1 KGHSH and CDR2 LQKENI. Trimming stripped 8 bases from V and 5 bases from J, with 19 bases between. This CDR3 has 14 amino acids. This CDR3 is CASRSGAGMDEQYF. In DNA form, the CDR3 reads TGTGCCAGCCGATCGGGTGCAGGGATGGACGAGCAGTACTTC.

This clonotype was observed many times. V gene TRBV18 combines with J gene TRBJ2-2; TRBD1 matches at 7 bases. Germline CDR1 is KGHSH and CDR2 is LQKENI. V trimming: 8 bases; J trimming: 2 bases; junction bases outside the gene matches: 8. The CDR3 consists of 15 residues. The CDR3 region has the DNA TGTGCCAGCAGTCCCGGGACAGTCAACACCGGGGAGCTGTTTTTT. Encoded protein: CASSPGTVNTGELFF. The full variable domain, completed using reference TRBV18 and TRBJ2-2, is NAGVMQNPRHLVRRRGQEARLRCSPMKGHSHVYWYRQLPEEGLKFMVYLQKENIIDESGMPKERFSAEFPKEGPSILRIQQVVRGDSAAYFCASSPGTVNTGELFFGEGSRLTVL.

The V and J genes are TRBV7-2 and TRBJ2-1, with 16 bases aligning to TRBD2. Germline CDR1 SGHTA, CDR2 FQGNSA. There are 17 residues in the CDR3. J lost 9 bases, V lost 5 bases, and 10 bases had no gene match. The CDR3 DNA is TGTGCCAGCAGCCTAGGGACTAGCGGGGGGGCCTGGGGTGAGCAGTTCTTC. Protein sequence: CASSLGTSGGAWGEQFF. Using reference TRBV7-2 and TRBJ2-1 for the parts outside the CDR3, the full variable domain is GAGVSQSPSNKVTEKGKDVELRCDPISGHTALYWYRQSLGQGLEFLIYFQGNSAPDKSGLPSDRFSAERTGGSVSTLTIQRTQQEDSAVYLCASSLGTSGGAWGEQFFGPGTRLTVL.